This record looks at one T cell receptor beta chain sequence and its context. This sample was included in a study of cytotoxic CD8 clonotypes in ibrutinib-treated CLL. Sequenced by immunoSEQ multiplex PCR; TCRdb stores in-frame clones only, minus some. The sample consists of approximately 24,000 clones, 60% to 80% of them appearing once. V was trimmed by 2 bases and J by 7 bases, leaving 9 bases between them. CDR1 is MNHEY, CDR2 SVGAGI, per germline. The CDR3 covers 13 residues. The clonotype was recovered from a human donor with chronic lymphocytic leukemia. The gene calls are TRBV6-5 and TRBJ1-5; tentative D call: TRBD1 (5 bases). Sample: PBMCs, taken at disease progression, from a patient treated with ibrutinib. The CDR3 loop is CASSYGGGQPQHF. DNA of the CDR3: TGTGCCAGCAGTTACGGTGGGGGACAGCCCCAGCATTTT.